The 21 T cell receptor beta chains below were found in one sample sequenced in a study of T cell clones after liver transplantation. The method was immunoSEQ multiplex PCR; TCRdb's version includes in-frame clones alone and lacks a portion of them. The sample lists about 58,000 clones, about 73% occurring once. The source was CD4+ T cells from blood, collected at the approximately 16-month timepoint. All receptors come from a human patient who received a liver transplant. Part of the T cells may come from the graft donor.

V usage is TRBV18 and J usage is TRBJ1-2; 8 bases are shared with TRBD1. From germline, CDR1 is KGHSH and CDR2 LQKENI. The CDR3 spans 13 residues. J gave up 4 bases and V 6 bases, and 4 bases lay outside the gene matches. CDR3 region: CASSPGTGYGYTF. The CDR3 DNA follows: TGTGCCAGCTCGCCGGGGACAGGCTATGGCTACACCTTC.

This chain joins TRBV6-6 and TRBJ2-7, with TRBD2 as a possible D gene (5 bases). The CDR3 is 14 amino acids. Germline V lookup: CDR1 MNHNY, CDR2 SVGAGI (reference sequence). V was trimmed by 4 bases and J by 2 bases, leaving 12 bases between them. The CDR3, as DNA: TGTGCCAGCAGTTCCGGACTCCTGACCTACGAGCAGTACGTC. As protein: CASSSGLLTYEQYV.

V usage is TRBV28 and J usage is TRBJ1-1; 11 bases map to TRBD1. CDR1 and CDR2 from the germline V gene are MDHEN and SYDVKM. Trimming removed 5 bases from V and 1 base from J; junction bases left unmatched: 9. This CDR3 is built from 17 residues. As DNA, the CDR3 is TGTGCCAGCAGTACCGGACAGGGGGCTTTTTGGAACACTGAAGCTTTCTTT. Residues: CASSTGQGAFWNTEAFF. Supplemented by reference TRBV28 and TRBJ1-1, the full variable domain reads DVKVTQSSRYLVKRTGEKVFLECVQDMDHENMFWYRQDPGLGLRLIYFSYDVKMKEKGDIPEGYSVSREKKERFSLILESASTNQTSMYLCASSTGQGAFWNTEAFFGQGTRLTVV.

The chain links TRBV28 to TRBJ1-6; D gene uncertain. This CDR3 has 15 residues. Germline CDR1 and CDR2: MDHEN and SYDVKM. Trimming stripped 6 bases from V and 6 bases from J, with 15 bases between. This CDR3 reads CASRLSGVGNSPLHF. CDR3 bases: TGTGCCAGCAGACTTAGTGGGGTTGGTAATTCACCCCTCCACTTT.

The chain carries TRBV6-6 and TRBJ1-1, with unresolved D. The V gene lost 5 bases and the J gene lost 10 bases, with 17 bases spanning the gap. Looked up from germline, CDR1 is MNHNY and CDR2 is SVGAGI (reference sequence). The CDR3 runs 13 residues. The CDR3 DNA follows: TGTGCCAGCAGTCTCGACCCATTTTGGCGAGCTTTCTTT. Amino acids: CASSLDPFWRAFF.

This clone has at least ten counts. The gene calls are TRBV19 and TRBJ1-6; TRBD1 aligns across 8 bases. The CDR3 spans 15 residues. V shed 3 bases, J shed 10 bases, and the junction held 8 bases outside the gene matches. CDR1 is LNHDA, CDR2 SQIVND, per germline (reference sequence). The CDR3 nucleotides are TGTGCCAGTAGTATTGCAGGGGGCGGTGACTCACCCCTCCACTTT. It encodes CASSIAGGGDSPLHF.

This chain joins TRBV28 and TRBJ2-3; TRBD1 or TRBD2 may be the D gene (5 bases each). Germline assignment: CDR1 MDHEN and CDR2 SYDVKM. Trimming took off 6 bases at V and 14 bases at J, with 15 bases between the two ends. This CDR3 is 11 amino acids long. The CDR3 sequence is CASSPGTRLYF. DNA of the CDR3: TGTGCCAGCAGCCCCGGGACCCGACTGTATTTT.

The genes are TRBV5-1 and TRBJ2-3; D may be TRBD1 (6 bases). The V gene's germline CDR1 is SGHRS and CDR2 YFSETQ. Trimming removed 3 bases at V and 1 base at J, with 15 bases between. The CDR3 is made up of 16 amino acids. CDR3 nucleotide sequence: TGCGCCAGCAGCTCGAGACAGGATGTAGGCACAGATACGCAGTATTTT. Encoded protein: CASSSRQDVGTDTQYF.

The chain uses TRBV19 and TRBJ1-5; D call uncertain. The V end lost 11 bases, the J end lost 4 bases, and 12 bases lay between the germline ends. This CDR3 has 12 residues. Germline loops: CDR1 LNHDA, CDR2 SQIVND (reference sequence). CDR3 sequence: CAANGQNQPQHF. The CDR3, as DNA: TGTGCCGCCAACGGGCAAAATCAGCCCCAGCATTTT.

The genes are TRBV28 and TRBJ1-4; D call uncertain. CDR1 MDHEN and CDR2 SYDVKM come from the germline V gene. The V and J ends lost 10 bases and 0 bases respectively, with 9 bases between them. The CDR3 has 13 amino acids. DNA for the CDR3: TGTGCCATGCGGAGTGCAACTAATGAAAAACTGTTTTTT. Translating it yields CAMRSATNEKLFF.

The chain combines TRBV5-6 with TRBJ2-1; TRBD2 matches at 8 bases. The ends lost 4 bases at V and 8 bases at J; junction bases unmatched: 8. The CDR3 loop spans 14 amino acids. CDR1 and CDR2 from the germline V gene are SGHDT and YYEEEE. DNA for the CDR3: TGTGCCAGCAGCGCGCCGACTAGCGAGCATGAGCAGTTCTTC. Protein product: CASSAPTSEHEQFF.

The chain carries TRBV15 and TRBJ1-2, with D possibly matching TRBD1 (6 bases). This CDR3 region has 13 residues. The ends were cut back, 3 bases at V and 3 bases at J, with 8 bases in the middle. Germline-derived CDR1 and CDR2 are LNHNV and YYDKDF (reference sequence). This chain's CDR3 is CATSRNRDYGYTF. The CDR3 nucleotides read TGTGCCACCAGCAGGAACAGGGACTATGGCTACACCTTC. The full variable domain, rest sourced from reference TRBV15 and TRBJ1-2, is DAMVIQNPRYQVTQFGKPVTLSCSQTLNHNVMYWYQQKSSQAPKLLFHYYDKDFNNEADTPDNFQSRRPNTSFCFLDIRSPGLGDTAMYLCATSRNRDYGYTFGSGTRLTVV.

The V and J genes are TRBV7-2 and TRBJ2-3; 9 bases align to TRBD2. Trimming took 1 base from V and 5 from J; bases not matched to a gene: 4. The length of the CDR3 is 15 residues. In germline, CDR1 is SGHTA, CDR2 FQGNSA. The CDR3 nucleotides are TGTGCCAGCAGCTTAGTAGTGCGGGGGGGAGATACGCAGTATTTT. As protein: CASSLVVRGGDTQYF. Together with reference TRBV7-2 and TRBJ2-3, the CDR3 gives the full variable domain: GAGVSQSPSNKVTEKGKDVELRCDPISGHTALYWYRQSLGQGLEFLIYFQGNSAPDKSGLPSDRFSAERTGGSVSTLTIQRTQQEDSAVYLCASSLVVRGGDTQYFGPGTRLTVL.

The chain employs TRBV29-1 and TRBJ2-3; no clear D gene. The CDR3 is made up of 11 amino acids. Trimming cost V 4 bases and J 6 bases, with 8 bases left between them. Germline values: CDR1 SQVTM, CDR2 ANQGSEA. This chain's CDR3 is CSVAQLDTQYF. In DNA, the CDR3 is TGCAGCGTTGCCCAACTTGATACGCAGTATTTT.

The chain combines TRBV5-4 with TRBJ1-2; 7 bases are shared with TRBD1. The CDR3 consists of 15 residues. CDR1 SGHNT and CDR2 YYREEE come from the germline V gene (reference sequence). Germline trimming cut 4 bases from V and 4 bases from J; bases unmatched to any gene: 10. CDR3 bases: TGTGCCAGCAGCCCTGGACAGGTCGGGAGCTATGGCTACACCTTC. Protein sequence: CASSPGQVGSYGYTF. The full variable domain, rest sourced from reference TRBV5-4 and TRBJ1-2, is ETGVTQSPTHLIKTRGQQVTLRCSSQSGHNTVSWYQQALGQGPQFIFQYYREEENGRGNFPPRFSGLQFPNYSSELNVNALELDDSALYLCASSPGQVGSYGYTFGSGTRLTVV.

V is TRBV19 and J is TRBJ1-4, with D uncertain. Trimming shortened V by 2 bases and J by 5 bases, and 15 bases separated the two germline ends. Germline-derived CDR1 and CDR2 are LNHDA and SQIVND (reference sequence). The CDR3 is made up of 16 amino acids. CDR3 amino acids: CASSIKRQFSNEKLFF. The CDR3 DNA reads TGTGCCAGTAGTATAAAGCGGCAATTCAGCAATGAAAAACTGTTTTTT. The full variable domain, its missing parts supplied by reference TRBV19 and TRBJ1-4, is DGGITQSPKYLFRKEGQNVTLSCEQNLNHDAMYWYRQDPGQGLRLIYYSQIVNDFQKGDIAEGYSVSREKKESFPLTVTSAQKNPTAFYLCASSIKRQFSNEKLFFGSGTQLSVL.

The J gene is TRBJ2-5, the V gene TRBV5-1; D is possibly TRBD2 (6 bases). The V end lost 4 bases, the J end lost 5 bases, and 18 bases lay between the germline ends. The V gene's germline CDR1 is SGHRS and CDR2 YFSETQ. The CDR3 has 15 amino acids. This chain's CDR3 is CASSGATSTGETQYF. Here the CDR3 DNA reads TGCGCCAGCAGCGGTGCGACTAGTACGGGGGAGACCCAGTACTTC.

This chain joins TRBV28 and TRBJ1-2; D is perhaps TRBD1 (5 bases). Looked up from germline, CDR1 is MDHEN and CDR2 is SYDVKM. This CDR3 region has 12 residues. V lost 2 bases and J 10 bases, leaving 11 bases between the germline ends. CDR3 sequence reads: CASSLAGRDYTF. The DNA for the CDR3 is TGTGCCAGCAGTTTAGCGGGGCGAGACTACACCTTC.

This clone was picked up a small number of times. The V gene is TRBV5-8, the J gene TRBJ2-7; D gene unclear. Trimming shortened V by 1 base and J by 7 bases, and 9 bases separated the two germline ends. The CDR3 runs 12 residues. Germline CDR1 reads SGHTS; CDR2 reads YDEGEE. The CDR3 region is CASSLYGWEQYV. CDR3 in DNA: TGTGCCAGCAGCTTGTACGGGTGGGAGCAGTACGTC.

The J gene is TRBJ2-1, the V gene TRBV11-2; D is possibly TRBD1 (6 bases). V was shortened by 1 base and J by 9 bases, with 25 bases between the two germline ends. The CDR3 is made up of 18 amino acids. Germline CDR1 SGHAT, CDR2 FQNNGV. The CDR3 DNA reads as TGTGCCAGCAGCTTAGTTGTAGGGGGAAAGGACAGTAAGACTGAGCAGTTCTTC. Protein sequence: CASSLVVGGKDSKTEQFF.

V usage is TRBV6-5 and J usage is TRBJ1-1; D not resolved. The CDR3 totals 14 residues. V was shortened by 1 base and J by 2 bases, with 8 bases between the two germline ends. Germline-derived CDR1 and CDR2 are MNHEY and SVGAGI. The CDR3 spells CASSYLGGNTEAFF. CDR3 DNA: TGTGCCAGCAGTTACTTAGGCGGCAACACTGAAGCTTTCTTT.